This T cell receptor beta chain was captured in a study of cytomegalovirus exposure and HLA in healthy donors. Study as a whole: Drawn from HLA-typed donors, about 85 million unique TCRs were held in an early data release. Study-level results: Some TCR beta chains (roughly 160 of them) were listed as cytomegalovirus-associated. Of the V segments, some could not be distinguished, including TRBV6-2 and TRBV6-3, and were excluded. Researchers reported in a later analysis that common viral pathogens appeared linked to several top clusters.

The CDR3 covers 15 residues. V lost 2 bases, J lost 4 bases, and 0 bases stayed unmatched. Germline V CDR1 and CDR2: MDHEN, SYDVKM. The PCR made use of 60 Vbeta and 13 Jbeta primers. TCRdb keeps only in-frame clones here, not all; method: immunoSEQ multiplex PCR. Of about 200,000 clones listed, approximately 85% are singletons. Worth noting for this clone: The antigen remains unidentified.

This chain connects TRBV28 to TRBJ2-5; 14 nucleotides align to TRBD2. The sequenced sample consisted of PBMCs. The clonotype was recovered from a woman aged 45-59 years in good health and CMV-seropositive. The CDR3 nucleotides read TGTGCCAGCAGTTTAGGGACTAGCGGGGGAGAGACCCAGTACTTC. The encoded protein is CASSLGTSGGETQYF.